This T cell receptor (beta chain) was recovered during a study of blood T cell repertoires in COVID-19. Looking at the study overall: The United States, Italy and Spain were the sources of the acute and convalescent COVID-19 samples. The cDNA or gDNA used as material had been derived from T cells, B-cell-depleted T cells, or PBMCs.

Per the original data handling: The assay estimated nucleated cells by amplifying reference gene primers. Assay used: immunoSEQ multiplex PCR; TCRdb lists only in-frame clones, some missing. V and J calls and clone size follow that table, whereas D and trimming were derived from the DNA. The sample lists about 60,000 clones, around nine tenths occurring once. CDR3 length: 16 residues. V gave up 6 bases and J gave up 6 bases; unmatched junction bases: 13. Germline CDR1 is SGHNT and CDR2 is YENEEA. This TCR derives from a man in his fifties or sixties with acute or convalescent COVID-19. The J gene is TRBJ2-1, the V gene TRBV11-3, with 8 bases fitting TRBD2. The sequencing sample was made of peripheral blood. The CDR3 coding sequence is TGTGCCAGCAGTCCCCGGGGGGGGACCGGTCTCAATGAGCAGTTCTTC. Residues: CASSPRGGTGLNEQFF.